Below are 2 T cell receptor beta chains sequenced from a single sample in a study of a mutant IDH1 vaccine in newly diagnosed glioma. Profiled with immunoSEQ multiplex PCR; TCRdb holds only in-frame clones, not every one. The data show approximately 39,000 clones, 75% to 85% seen once. Time point reported: week 23, last vaccination. Vaccine doses each comprised 300 ug of mutant IDH1 20-mer peptide, with topical imiquimod. The antigens for these receptors are not known. Here the sequenced sample was PBMCs, taken from a glioma patient whose treatment included an IDH1 peptide vaccine. Receptors were obtained from a man aged 40-50 years with glioma.

This clone was recorded a few times. The V call is TRBV5-4, the J call TRBJ2-7; D possibly matches TRBD1 or TRBD2 (5 bases each). Germline values: CDR1 SGHNT, CDR2 YYREEE (reference sequence). The germline V and J ends were trimmed by 4 bases and 3 bases, with 11 bases remaining between them. The CDR3 sequence is 13 residues long. Here the CDR3 DNA reads TGTGCCAGCAGCACCGGGACGGACTACGAGCAGTACTTC. This translates into CASSTGTDYEQYF.

The J gene is TRBJ2-3, the V gene TRBV7-3, with 7 bases lining up with TRBD2. Trimming took 5 bases from V and 4 from J; bases not matched to a gene: 9. The CDR3 runs to 15 residues. Germline V lookup: CDR1 SGHTA, CDR2 FQGTGA. CDR3 amino acids: CASSVLAGASDTQYF. DNA for the CDR3: TGTGCCAGCAGCGTCCTCGCGGGAGCGTCAGATACGCAGTATTTT.